This is a list of T cell receptor beta chains from one sample in a study of blood T cell repertoires in COVID-19. Profiled with immunoSEQ multiplex PCR; TCRdb holds only in-frame clones, not every one. The data show about 210,000 clones, approximately 84% seen once. Source material: peripheral blood. These receptors all come from a woman between 50 and 59 years old with active or convalescent COVID-19. CDR3s include the opening cysteine and the closing phenylalanine or tryptophan. D genes are given only for firm matches. Clone sizes are given selectively: once, few, many, or a class where the clone is expanded.

V gene: TRBV28; J gene: TRBJ2-3; D gene: TRBD2; clone size: NA; CDR3 DNA: TGTGCCAGCAGTACCCGGGGGGCAGATACGCAGTATTTT; CDR3 protein: CASSTRGADTQYF
V gene: TRBV9; J gene: TRBJ2-2; D gene: NA; clone size: NA; CDR3 DNA: TGTGCCAGCAGTTTACATAGGACACCGAACACCGGGGAGCTGTTTTTT; CDR3 protein: CASSLHRTPNTGELFF
V gene: TRBV7-6; J gene: TRBJ1-6; D gene: TRBD1; clone size: NA; CDR3 DNA: TGTGCCAGCAGCTACGGGACAGGAACTAATTCACCCCTCCACTTT; CDR3 protein: CASSYGTGTNSPLHF
V gene: TRBV27; J gene: TRBJ2-7; D gene: NA; clone size: NA; CDR3 DNA: TGTGCCAGCAGACGCCAAGGGAGAACTTACGAGCAGTACTTC; CDR3 protein: CASRRQGRTYEQYF
V gene: TRBV6-5; J gene: TRBJ2-7; D gene: NA; clone size: NA; CDR3 DNA: TGTGCCAGCAGTTACTCGTCCAGATCCTACGAGCAGTACTTC; CDR3 protein: CASSYSSRSYEQYF
V gene: TRBV28; J gene: TRBJ1-2; D gene: TRBD1; clone size: NA; CDR3 DNA: TGTGCCAGCAGACCACAGGGGACGCACGGCTACACCTTC; CDR3 protein: CASRPQGTHGYTF
V gene: TRBV24-1; J gene: TRBJ2-2; D gene: TRBD1; clone size: NA; CDR3 DNA: TGTGCCACCAGTGATTCTGCAGGGGGCGACACCGGGGAGCTGTTTTTT; CDR3 protein: CATSDSAGGDTGELFF
V gene: TRBV19; J gene: TRBJ2-3; D gene: NA; clone size: NA; CDR3 DNA: TGTGCCAGTAGTCGCGCGACACGCACAGATACGCAGTATTTT; CDR3 protein: CASSRATRTDTQYF
V gene: TRBV6-1; J gene: TRBJ1-3; D gene: NA; clone size: NA; CDR3 DNA: TGTGCCAGCAGTGAAGGGAGAGGGAACAGACCGAACACCATATATTTT; CDR3 protein: CASSEGRGNRPNTIYF
V gene: TRBV2; J gene: TRBJ1-2; D gene: TRBD1; clone size: NA; CDR3 DNA: TGTGCCAGCAGTCGACAGGGTAACGGCTATGGCTACACCTTC; CDR3 protein: CASSRQGNGYGYTF
V gene: TRBV27; J gene: TRBJ2-2; D gene: NA; clone size: NA; CDR3 DNA: TGTGCCAGCAGTCGGGGACTCAGGCTGACCGGGGAGCTGTTTTTT; CDR3 protein: CASSRGLRLTGELFF
V gene: TRBV19; J gene: TRBJ2-3; D gene: TRBD2; clone size: NA; CDR3 DNA: TGTGCCAGTAGTACCCGGGGACTAGCGAAAAGCACAGATACGCAGTATTTT; CDR3 protein: CASSTRGLAKSTDTQYF
V gene: TRBV4-1; J gene: TRBJ1-1; D gene: TRBD1; clone size: NA; CDR3 DNA: TGCGCCAGCAGCCAGCGCCAACAGTACAGGGGGGAAGGAATGGACACTGAAGCTTTCTTT; CDR3 protein: CASSQRQQYRGEGMDTEAFF
V gene: TRBV7-6; J gene: TRBJ1-4; D gene: TRBD1; clone size: once; CDR3 DNA: TGTGCCAGCAGCCTGACAGGGGCCAAATGGGGTAATGAAAAACTGTTTTTT; CDR3 protein: CASSLTGAKWGNEKLFF
V gene: TRBV19; J gene: TRBJ1-4; D gene: NA; clone size: NA; CDR3 DNA: TGTGCCAGCAGGGGACAACTTAATGAAAAACTGTTTTTT; CDR3 protein: CASRGQLNEKLFF
V gene: TRBV11-3; J gene: TRBJ2-3; D gene: TRBD1; clone size: once; CDR3 DNA: TGTGCCAGCAGCCCGCGGGACAGGAGCACAGATACGCAGTATTTT; CDR3 protein: CASSPRDRSTDTQYF
V gene: TRBV10-2; J gene: TRBJ1-2; D gene: TRBD1; clone size: NA; CDR3 DNA: TGCGCCAGCAGCGAGGGACAGGGAGACTATGGCTACACCTTC; CDR3 protein: CASSEGQGDYGYTF
V gene: TRBV19; J gene: TRBJ1-5; D gene: NA; clone size: NA; CDR3 DNA: TGTGCCAGTAGTATGCGGCAGAGTCGTCAGCCCCAGCATTTT; CDR3 protein: CASSMRQSRQPQHF
V gene: TRBV3-1/TRBV3-2; J gene: TRBJ1-3; D gene: NA; clone size: NA; CDR3 DNA: TGTGCCAGCAGCCAAGATTACGGGGGCTCTGGAAACACCATATATTTT; CDR3 protein: CASSQDYGGSGNTIYF
V gene: TRBV5-1; J gene: TRBJ2-3; D gene: NA; clone size: NA; CDR3 DNA: TGCGCCAGCAGCTTACTCGTCACAGATACGCAGTATTTT; CDR3 protein: CASSLLVTDTQYF